These 9 T cell receptor beta chains came from one sample sequenced in a study of beta chain features in type 1 diabetes. Points from the study as a whole: Moderately but significantly shorter TCRB CDR3s were found in Type 1 diabetes patients in all four CD4+ subsets.

No antigen has been assigned to these receptors. Expressed TCRB transcripts were sequenced after all isolated RNA was converted to cDNA. The method was immunoSEQ multiplex PCR; TCRdb's version includes in-frame clones alone and lacks a portion of them. The sample includes 680,000 or so clones, 13% of them seen just once. Sample: naive CD4+ T cells from blood. These receptors were obtained from a man aged 18 to 29 with type 1 diabetes.

The chain combines TRBV6-5 with TRBJ2-7, with 7 positions matching TRBD1. CDR1 and CDR2 (germline): MNHEY, SVGAGI. The CDR3 sequence is 15 residues long. V lost 2 bases, J lost 2 bases, and 6 bases stayed unmatched. This CDR3 reads CASSYHQGQPYEQYF. The CDR3 DNA sequence: TGTGCCAGCAGTTACCACCAGGGACAGCCCTACGAGCAGTACTTC.

The chain joins TRBV6-1 to TRBJ2-3, with 10 nucleotides matching TRBD1. This CDR3 has 15 residues. The V and J ends lost 6 bases and 2 bases, in that order; junction bases with no gene match: 5. Per the germline V gene, CDR1 is MNHNS and CDR2 is SASEGT. CDR3: CASRKRQGATDTQYF. The CDR3, as DNA: TGTGCCAGCAGGAAAAGACAGGGGGCCACAGATACGCAGTATTTT.

The chain combines TRBV4-2 with TRBJ1-5; no definite D call. This CDR3 is built from 13 residues. Germline CDR1 and CDR2: LGHNA and YNFKEQ. The V end lost 0 bases, the J end lost 5 bases, and 5 bases lay between the germline ends. CDR3 nucleotides: TGTGCCAGCAGCCAAGATGGGGATCAGCCCCAGCATTTT. As protein: CASSQDGDQPQHF.

This clone was detected only a few times. The V call is TRBV15, the J call TRBJ2-5, with D perhaps TRBD1 (5 bases). The CDR3 runs 14 residues. V was clipped by 5 bases and J by 5 bases, with 15 bases between them. Germline CDR1 LNHNV, CDR2 YYDKDF (reference sequence). The CDR3 reads CATSRMGPEETQYF. The DNA for the CDR3 is TGTGCCACCAGCCGGATGGGGCCGGAGGAGACCCAGTACTTC.

This clone was detected a few times. The J gene is TRBJ2-1, the V gene TRBV2; D is perhaps TRBD1 or TRBD2 (6 bases each). The V gene's germline CDR1 is SNHLY and CDR2 FYNNEI. The CDR3 length is 13 residues. V gave up 7 bases and J gave up 8 bases, with 15 bases separating them. The CDR3 loop is CASTRRGWDEQFF. In DNA, the CDR3 is TGTGCCAGCACTAGGAGGGGGTGGGATGAGCAGTTCTTC. Based on the CDR3 plus reference TRBV2 and TRBJ2-1, the full variable domain is EPEVTQTPSHQVTQMGQEVILRCVPISNHLYFYWYRQILGQKVEFLVSFYNNEISEKSEIFDDQFSVERPDGSNFTLKIRSTKLEDSAMYFCASTRRGWDEQFFGPGTRLTVL.

This clone was detected only a few times. The chain has TRBV9 and TRBJ1-5, with no clear D. CDR1 is SGDLS and CDR2 is YYNGEE in the germline V gene. CDR3 length: 14 amino acids. V lost 3 bases and J lost 1, with 8 bases in between. CDR3 protein: CASSGTGSNQPQHF. CDR3 in DNA: TGTGCCAGCAGCGGTACGGGAAGCAATCAGCCCCAGCATTTT. Looking up the rest from reference TRBV9 and TRBJ1-5 gives the full variable domain: DSGVTQTPKHLITATGQRVTLRCSPRSGDLSVYWYQQSLDQGLQFLIQYYNGEERAKGNILERFSAQQFPDLHSELNLSSLELGDSALYFCASSGTGSNQPQHFGDGTRLSIL.

The chain uses TRBV19 and TRBJ2-2; TRBD1 matches 7 bases. CDR3 length: 13 residues. Germline CDR1 reads LNHDA; CDR2 reads SQIVND (reference sequence). V trimming: 9 bases; J trimming: 4 bases; junction bases outside the gene matches: 5. The CDR3 loop is CARGGQSTGELFF. The CDR3 nucleotides are TGTGCCAGAGGGGGACAGTCCACCGGGGAGCTGTTTTTT. Filled out from reference TRBV19 and TRBJ2-2, the complete variable domain reads DGGITQSPKYLFRKEGQNVTLSCEQNLNHDAMYWYRQDPGQGLRLIYYSQIVNDFQKGDIAEGYSVSREKKESFPLTVTSAQKNPTAFYLCARGGQSTGELFFGEGSRLTVL.

This clone was observed a few times. The chain combines TRBV13 with TRBJ2-6, with 10 bases fitting TRBD1. This CDR3 spans 17 amino acids. CDR1 is PRHDT and CDR2 is FYEKMQ in the germline V gene (reference sequence). The V and J ends lost 2 bases and 2 bases, in that order; junction bases with no gene match: 3. CDR3 region: CASSLWTGGAGANVLTF. The DNA of the CDR3 is TGTGCCAGCAGCTTATGGACAGGGGGTGCTGGGGCCAACGTCCTGACTTTC.

This clone was counted a few times. The J gene is TRBJ2-7, the V gene TRBV7-8, with a possible D match to TRBD1 (6 bases). The germline gives CDR1 SGHVS, CDR2 FQNEAQ. Trimming removed 2 bases at V and 0 bases at J, with 14 bases between. The CDR3 length is 16 residues. The CDR3 nucleotides read TGTGCCAGCAGCTTACCTACAGGGACGAGCTCCTACGAGCAGTACTTC. This encodes CASSLPTGTSSYEQYF.